This T cell receptor (beta chain) originates from a study of CD8 T cells in Susac syndrome. Reverse transcription of about 0.5 to 1 ug RNA used random hexamers. An immunoSEQ multiplex PCR amplified TCR beta CDR3 over 54 Vbeta and 13 Jbeta. TCRdb reprocessed the immunoSEQ multiplex PCR reads via MiXCR and lists one record per CDR3 protein. The table has around 200,000 distinct CDR3 sequences, 95% seen once. CDR3 length: 12 amino acids. V dropped 4 bases and J dropped 6; count of bases not matched to a gene: 2. Germline CDR1 MNHEY, CDR2 SVGEGT. Sequencing of TCR beta was carried out in blood CD8+ and CD4+ T cells. Healthy donors formed controls matched for age and sex. TEMRA cells underwent FACS enrichment and CD8+ and CD4+ T cells underwent negative isolation.

The clonotype originates from a human donor in good health. Sequencing was done on a sample of CD4+ T cells from PBMCs. V is TRBV6-2 or TRBV6-3 and J is TRBJ2-7, with 8 positions matching TRBD1. The DNA of the CDR3 is TGTGCCAGCAGTTCTGACAGGGGCGAGCAGTACTTC. Residues: CASSSDRGEQYF.